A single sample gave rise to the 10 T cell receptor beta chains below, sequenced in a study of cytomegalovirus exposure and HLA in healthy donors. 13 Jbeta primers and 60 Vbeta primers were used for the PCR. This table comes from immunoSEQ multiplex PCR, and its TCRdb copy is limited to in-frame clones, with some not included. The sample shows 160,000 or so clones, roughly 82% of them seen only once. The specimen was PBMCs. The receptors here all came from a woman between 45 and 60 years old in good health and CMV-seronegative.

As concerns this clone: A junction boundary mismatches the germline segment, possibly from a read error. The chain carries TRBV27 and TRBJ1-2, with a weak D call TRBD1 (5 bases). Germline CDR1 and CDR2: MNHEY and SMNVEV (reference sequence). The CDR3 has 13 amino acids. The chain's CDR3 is CASSFGANCGYTF. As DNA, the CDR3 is TGCGCCAGCAGTTTTGGGGCCAACTGTGGCTACACCTTC.

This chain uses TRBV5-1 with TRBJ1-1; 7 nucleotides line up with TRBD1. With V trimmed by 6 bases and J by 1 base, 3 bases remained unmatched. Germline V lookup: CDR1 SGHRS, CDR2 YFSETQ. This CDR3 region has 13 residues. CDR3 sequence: CASTDRENTEAFF. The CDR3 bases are TGCGCCAGCACCGACAGGGAGAACACTGAAGCTTTCTTT.

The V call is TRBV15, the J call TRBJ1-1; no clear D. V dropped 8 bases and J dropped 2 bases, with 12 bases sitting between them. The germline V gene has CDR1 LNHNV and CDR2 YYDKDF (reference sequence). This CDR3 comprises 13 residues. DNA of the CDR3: TGTGCCACCCGGAGGCAGACAAACACTGAAGCTTTCTTT. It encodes CATRRQTNTEAFF. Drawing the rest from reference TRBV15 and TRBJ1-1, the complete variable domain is DAMVIQNPRYQVTQFGKPVTLSCSQTLNHNVMYWYQQKSSQAPKLLFHYYDKDFNNEADTPDNFQSRRPNTSFCFLDIRSPGLGDTAMYLCATRRQTNTEAFFGQGTRLTVV.

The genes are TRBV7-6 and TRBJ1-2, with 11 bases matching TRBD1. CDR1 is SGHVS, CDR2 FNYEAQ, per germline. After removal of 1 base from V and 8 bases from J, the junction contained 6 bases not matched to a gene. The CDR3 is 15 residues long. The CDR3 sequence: CASSLGSDRGQGYTF. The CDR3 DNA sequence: TGTGCCAGCAGCTTAGGGTCGGACAGGGGGCAAGGCTACACCTTC. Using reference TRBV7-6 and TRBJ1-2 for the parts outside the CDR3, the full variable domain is GAGVSQSPRYKVTKRGQDVALRCDPISGHVSLYWYRQALGQGPEFLTYFNYEAQQDKSGLPNDRFSAERPEGSISTLTIQRTEQRDSAMYRCASSLGSDRGQGYTFGSGTRLTVV.

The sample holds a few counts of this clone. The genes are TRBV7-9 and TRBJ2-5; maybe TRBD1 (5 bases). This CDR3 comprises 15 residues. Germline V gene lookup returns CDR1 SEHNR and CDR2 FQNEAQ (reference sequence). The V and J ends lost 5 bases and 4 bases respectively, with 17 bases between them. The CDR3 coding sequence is TGTGCCAGCAGCCCCCCTTTCAGGGTGGGAGAGACCCAGTACTTC. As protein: CASSPPFRVGETQYF.

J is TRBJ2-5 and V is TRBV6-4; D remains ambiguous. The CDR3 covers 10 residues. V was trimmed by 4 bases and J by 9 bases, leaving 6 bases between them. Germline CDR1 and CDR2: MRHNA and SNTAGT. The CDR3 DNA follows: TGTGCCAGCAGTGTTTCGGCCCAGTACTTC. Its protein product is CASSVSAQYF.

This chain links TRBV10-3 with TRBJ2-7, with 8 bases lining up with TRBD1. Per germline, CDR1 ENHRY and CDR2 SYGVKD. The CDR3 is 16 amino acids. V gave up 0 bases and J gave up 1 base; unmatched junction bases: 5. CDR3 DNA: TGTGCCATCAGTGAGTCATGGGACAGGACTTCCTACGAGCAGTACTTC. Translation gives CAISESWDRTSYEQYF.

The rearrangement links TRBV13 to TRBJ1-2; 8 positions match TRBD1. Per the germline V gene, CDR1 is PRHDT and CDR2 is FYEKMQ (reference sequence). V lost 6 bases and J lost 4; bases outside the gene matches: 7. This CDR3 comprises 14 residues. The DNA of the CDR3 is TGTGCCAGCAGTCATACAGGGGGAACCTATGGCTACACCTTC. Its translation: CASSHTGGTYGYTF.

CDR3: CASRTSGYEQYF. The DNA of the CDR3 is TGTGCCAGTAGAACTAGCGGATACGAGCAGTACTTC. The gene calls are TRBV19 and TRBJ2-7, with TRBD2 identical over 8 bases. CDR1 is LNHDA and CDR2 is SQIVND in the germline V gene (reference sequence). The J segment lost 4 bases and the V segment lost 6 bases, leaving 2 bases of the junction unmatched. The CDR3 has 12 residues.

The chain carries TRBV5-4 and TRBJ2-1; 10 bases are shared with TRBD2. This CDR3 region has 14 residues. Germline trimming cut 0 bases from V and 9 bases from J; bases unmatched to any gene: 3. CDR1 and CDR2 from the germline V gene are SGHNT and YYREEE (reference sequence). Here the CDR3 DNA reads TGTGCCAGCAGCTTGGAGCTAGCGGGAGCTGAGCAGTTCTTC. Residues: CASSLELAGAEQFF.